This T cell receptor (beta chain) originates from a study of low-dose radiotherapy and immunotherapy resistance in tumors. Background on the study: Intravenous administration to patients comprised nivolumab at 240 mg every two weeks and ipilimumab at 1 mg/kg every six weeks. Intravenously given cyclophosphamide 200 mg/m2 followed a two-week schedule that placed each dose one day before radiation and immunotherapy. A daily 300 mg dose of oral aspirin was taken by patients for four cycles from cycle 1 day 1.

TRAV and TRBV primers primed cDNA for both TCRalpha and TCRbeta. With a V-primer adapter and a constant-region primer, TCRs were amplified for 20 PCR cycles. TCRdb passed the reads through MiXCR, listing each CDR3 protein once. The repertoire holds under 15,000 distinct CDR3 sequences, with less than 65% as singletons. Donors, who were enrolled in a single-arm phase I dose-escalation trial, received nivolumab, ipilimumab, aspirin, low-dose cyclophosphamide and low-dose radiotherapy. This CDR3 has 13 amino acids. V was shortened by 8 bases and J by 0 bases, with 8 bases between the two germline ends. Germline assignment: CDR1 SGHTA and CDR2 FQGNSA.

The V gene is TRBV7-2, the J gene TRBJ1-3; D is undetermined. The TCR was taken from a human donor with advanced metastatic prostate, ovarian, gallbladder or colorectal cancer (not recorded which). This table probably holds off-target reads from a library built for another chain. The CDR3 sequence is CASRTSSGNTIYF. CDR3 DNA sequence: TGTGCCAGCCGCACAAGCTCTGGAAACACCATATATTTT.